These T cell receptor beta chains were read from a single sample in a study of cytomegalovirus exposure and HLA in healthy donors. Produced via immunoSEQ multiplex PCR; TCRdb's table is partial and in-frame only. The repertoire holds roughly 48,000 clones, with around two thirds as singletons. The material sequenced was PBMCs. These receptor sequences come from a woman aged 25-40 years in good health and CMV-seronegative. The CDR3 runs from the conserved cysteine through the conserved F or W. The D gene is left open where the match is weak. Only some rows state a clone size, as once, few, many or a class for expanded clones.

TRBJ2-7 TRBV29-1 13 . . TGCAGCGTTGTTGGGAGGTTGTTTAACGAGCAGTACTTC CSVVGRLFNEQYF
TRBJ2-5 TRBV4-2 17 . TRBD2 TGTGCCAGCAGCCAAGGGGGTCTAGCGGGATCCCAAGAGACCCAGTACTTC CASSQGGLAGSQETQYF
TRBJ1-2 TRBV7-9 14 . TRBD1 TGTGCCAGCAGCCCGACCACAGGACAGGTCGGCTACACCTTC CASSPTTGQVGYTF
TRBJ2-2 TRBV7-6 13 medium-sized . TGTGCCAGCAGCTCCCAGGGAACCGGGGAGCTGTTTTTT CASSSQGTGELFF
TRBJ2-5 TRBV2 11 few . TGTGCCAGCAGTGAGGAGGAGACCCAGTACTTC CASSEEETQYF
TRBJ1-5 TRBV6-1 14 once . TGTGCCAGCAGTGGGGGACAAGCGTTTTTGCCCCAGCATTTT CASSGGQAFLPQHF
TRBJ1-3 TRBV19 16 many . TGTGCCAGTAGTTCCACGACAGGTACCTCTGGAAACACCATATATTTT CASSSTTGTSGNTIYF
TRBJ1-4 TRBV4-2 18 . TRBD1 TGTGCCAGCAGCATCCGGACAGGGGAATTAGCAACTAATGAAAAACTGTTTTTT CASSIRTGELATNEKLFF
TRBJ1-6 TRBV6-5 14 few . TGTGCCAGCAGCCTACTGGGACGGGGAGGACCCCTCCACTTT CASSLLGRGGPLHF
TRBJ1-5 TRBV27 10 . . TGTGCCAGCACCACTCTGCCCCAGCATTTT CASTTLPQHF
TRBJ2-4 TRBV25-1 14 . . TGTGCCTTGGGAGTGTCCCTAGCCAAAAACATTCAGTACTTC CALGVSLAKNIQYF
TRBJ1-6 TRBV4-1 17 once TRBD1 TGCGCCAGCAGCCAAGACTCCGGACAGGGGAATTATTCACCCCTCCACTTT CASSQDSGQGNYSPLHF
TRBJ1-2 TRBV6-1 15 . . TGTGCCAGCAGTGGGCGGACAGCTTCTAACTATGGCTACACCTTC CASSGRTASNYGYTF
TRBJ2-7 TRBV10-2 14 few TRBD1 TGCGCCAGCAGTGAGGCAGGGGGCTTGTCCGAGCAGTACTTC CASSEAGGLSEQYF
TRBJ2-3 TRBV14 18 . TRBD2 TGTGCCAGCAGCCAAGAGGAGGGAGCGGGGGCCCTCACAGATACGCAGTATTTT CASSQEEGAGALTDTQYF
TRBJ1-5 TRBV7-6 13 . . TGTGCCAGCAGCTTACAGGCTGGGCAGCCCCAGCATTTT CASSLQAGQPQHF
TRBJ1-3 TRBV4-2 15 . . TGTGCCAGCAGCGCTACAGGTACAGGAGGAAACACCATATATTTT CASSATGTGGNTIYF
TRBJ1-2 TRBV1 14 . . TGCACCAGCAGCCCGGGACTGAGATATTGGGGCTACACCTTC CTSSPGLRYWGYTF
TRBJ1-2 TRBV28 14 . . TGTGCCAGCAGCTTATCGGCGGGCGGTTATGGCTACACCTTC CASSLSAGGYGYTF
TRBJ1-2 TRBV18 13 . . TGTGCCAGCTCACCGCCGGGACAAAATGGCTACACCTTC CASSPPGQNGYTF
TRBJ2-1 TRBV18 16 . TRBD1 TGTGCCAGCTCACCCACGGGACAGTACTCCTACAATGAGCAGTTCTTC CASSPTGQYSYNEQFF
TRBJ2-5 TRBV27 12 . TRBD1 TGTGCCAGCAAAGCGACAGGGGAGACCCAGTACTTC CASKATGETQYF